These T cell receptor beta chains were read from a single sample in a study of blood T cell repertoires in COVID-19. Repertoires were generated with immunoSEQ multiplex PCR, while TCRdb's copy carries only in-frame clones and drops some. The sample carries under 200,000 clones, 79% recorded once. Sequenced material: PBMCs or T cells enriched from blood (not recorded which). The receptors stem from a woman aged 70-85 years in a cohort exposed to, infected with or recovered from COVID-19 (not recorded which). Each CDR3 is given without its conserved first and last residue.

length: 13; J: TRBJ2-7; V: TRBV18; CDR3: ASSVTSGTDYEQY
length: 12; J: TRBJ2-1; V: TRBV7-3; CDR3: ASSLTGRNNEQF
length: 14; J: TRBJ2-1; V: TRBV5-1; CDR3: ASSLGDLSSYNEQF
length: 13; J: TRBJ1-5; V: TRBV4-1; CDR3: ASSQVQAPNQPQH
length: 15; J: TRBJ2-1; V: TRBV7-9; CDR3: ASSVPGGGRTYNEQF
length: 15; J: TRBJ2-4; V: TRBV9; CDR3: ASSSGPSGQNKNIQY
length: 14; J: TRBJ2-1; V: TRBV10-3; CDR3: AISESTGLAHNEQF
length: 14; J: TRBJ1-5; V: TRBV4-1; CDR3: ASSPSTGFSNQPQH
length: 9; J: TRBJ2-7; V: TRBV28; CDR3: ASSRGYEQY
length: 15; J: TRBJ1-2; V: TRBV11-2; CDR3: ASSRTTGVGRTGGYT
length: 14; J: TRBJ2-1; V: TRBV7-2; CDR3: ASRPGLGEGYNEQF
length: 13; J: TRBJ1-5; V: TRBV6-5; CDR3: ASSYSSAGNQPQH
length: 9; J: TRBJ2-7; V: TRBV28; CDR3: ASVFQNEQY
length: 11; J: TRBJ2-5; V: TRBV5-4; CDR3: ASGELAVETQY
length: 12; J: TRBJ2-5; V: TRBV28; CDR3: ASNFGQRQETQY
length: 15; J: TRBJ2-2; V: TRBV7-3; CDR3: ASSPLGRALNTGELF
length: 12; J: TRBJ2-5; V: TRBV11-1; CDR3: ASSLQQGWETQY
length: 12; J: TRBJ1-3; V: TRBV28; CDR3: ATTGASSGNTIY
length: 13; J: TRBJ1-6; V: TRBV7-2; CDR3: ASSFGQGSYSPLH
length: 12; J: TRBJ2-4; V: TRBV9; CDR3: ASSAQGDGGTQY
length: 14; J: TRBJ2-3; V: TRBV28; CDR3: ASSLPAERRTDTQY
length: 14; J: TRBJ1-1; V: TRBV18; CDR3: ASSPRTIGFNTEAF
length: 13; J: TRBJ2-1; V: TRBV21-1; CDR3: ASSKGLAEGNEQF
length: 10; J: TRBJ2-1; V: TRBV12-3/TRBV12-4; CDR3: ASSIRRNEQF
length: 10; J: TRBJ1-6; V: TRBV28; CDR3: ASSRQRSPLH
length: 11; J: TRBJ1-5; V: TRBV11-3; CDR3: ASSKYSNQPQH
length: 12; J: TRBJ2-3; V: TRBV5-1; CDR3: ASSFVGQTDTQY
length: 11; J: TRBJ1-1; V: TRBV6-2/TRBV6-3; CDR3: ASSPDSYTEAF
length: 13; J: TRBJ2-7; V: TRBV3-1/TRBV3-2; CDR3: ASRVSGGSSYEQY
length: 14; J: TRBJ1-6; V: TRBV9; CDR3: ASSGRAGAYNSPLH
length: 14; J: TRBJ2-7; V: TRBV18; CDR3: ASSRTGTSGIYEQY
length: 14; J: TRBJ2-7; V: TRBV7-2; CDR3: ASSLVLGAEWNEQY
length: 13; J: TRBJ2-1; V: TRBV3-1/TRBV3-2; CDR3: ASSQDRLAGGPPF
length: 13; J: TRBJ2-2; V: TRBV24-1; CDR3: ATSDIGANTGELF
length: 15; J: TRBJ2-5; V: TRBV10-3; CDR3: AISEKVDRVGKETQY
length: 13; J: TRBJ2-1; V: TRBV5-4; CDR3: ASSDPGLTYNEQF
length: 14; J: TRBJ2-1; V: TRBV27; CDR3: ASSLMAGGTYNEQF
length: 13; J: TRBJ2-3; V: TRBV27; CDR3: ASSPQVHRTDTQY
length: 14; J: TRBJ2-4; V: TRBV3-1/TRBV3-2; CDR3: ASSPGQGASKNIQY
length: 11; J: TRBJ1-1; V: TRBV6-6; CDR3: ASSYSRDSEAF
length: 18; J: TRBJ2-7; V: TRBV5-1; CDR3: ASSGPPPGHWVSPTYEQY
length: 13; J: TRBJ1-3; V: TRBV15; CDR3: ATSRDLIFGNTIY
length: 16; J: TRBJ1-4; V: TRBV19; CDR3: ASSKGGLRDRTAQKLF
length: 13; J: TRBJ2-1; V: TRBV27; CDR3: ASSISPYSYNEQF
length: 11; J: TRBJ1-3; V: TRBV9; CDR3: ASTGTAGNTIY
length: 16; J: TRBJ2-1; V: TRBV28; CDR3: ARIIYRTRRAQGDEQF
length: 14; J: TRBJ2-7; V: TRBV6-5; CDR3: ASSYSKGPGTYEQY
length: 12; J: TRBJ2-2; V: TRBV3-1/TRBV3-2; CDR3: ASSEQGDTGELF